This T cell receptor (beta chain) originates from a study of shared clonotypes between healthy human individuals. General observations from the study: How much donors shared clonotypes was expected to be affected by sequencing depth. Blood was the only sampled material, and tissue repertoires likely differ.

Splitting of each subset's genomic DNA was done evenly across several immunoSEQ plates. The repertoire was sequenced with immunoSEQ multiplex PCR; TCRdb's copy has only in-frame clones and lacks some. The sample has 2 million to 2.5 million clones; roughly 93% are singletons. Trimming pared 3 bases from V and 3 bases from J, leaving 8 bases between. The CDR3 has 13 residues. CDR1 is LGHNA and CDR2 is YNFKEQ in the germline V gene. Comments on this clone: The antigen remains unidentified.

This clonotype originated in a man aged 18 to 29 in good health. Some clones in this sample may be carry-over from other donors' samples. The rearrangement joins TRBV4-2 to TRBJ1-1, with a possible D match to TRBD1 (5 bases). Specimen: naive CD4+ T cells from PBMCs. Subset reported: CD45RA+ positively selected. The chain's CDR3 is CASSHGGDTEAFF. CDR3 in DNA: TGTGCCAGCAGCCACGGGGGTGACACTGAAGCTTTCTTT.